The T cell receptor (beta chain) described here comes from a study of early T cells in non-severe SARS-CoV-2 infection. The wider study: Chains were unpaired, as sequencing was done on bulk RNA from unsorted whole blood.

Study results and caveats: Anti-spike CD8 responses were favored by VDJdb matching, which missed private and CD4 specificities.

A note on this clonotype: Its target is not known.

CDR3 length equals 15 residues. CDR1 is GTSNPN and CDR2 is SVGIG in the germline V gene (reference sequence). Germline trimming cut 3 bases from V and 6 bases from J; bases unmatched to any gene: 8. Individual cDNA molecules each received unique molecular identifiers attached to them. TCRdb analysed the 5' RACE reads with MiXCR anew, one entry per CDR3 protein. Of under 70,000 distinct CDR3 sequences listed, approximately 5.6% were seen once; the top ten hold 6% to 7%. The sequence came from an adult who was a healthcare worker with PCR-confirmed SARS-CoV-2 infection or an uninfected control (not recorded which). The genes are TRBV30 and TRBJ2-2; 9 nucleotides match TRBD1. Sequenced: whole blood. CDR3 sequence reads: CAWRTGGTIPGELFF. The CDR3 nucleotides read TGTGCCTGGAGGACAGGGGGAACAATCCCCGGGGAGCTGTTTTTT.